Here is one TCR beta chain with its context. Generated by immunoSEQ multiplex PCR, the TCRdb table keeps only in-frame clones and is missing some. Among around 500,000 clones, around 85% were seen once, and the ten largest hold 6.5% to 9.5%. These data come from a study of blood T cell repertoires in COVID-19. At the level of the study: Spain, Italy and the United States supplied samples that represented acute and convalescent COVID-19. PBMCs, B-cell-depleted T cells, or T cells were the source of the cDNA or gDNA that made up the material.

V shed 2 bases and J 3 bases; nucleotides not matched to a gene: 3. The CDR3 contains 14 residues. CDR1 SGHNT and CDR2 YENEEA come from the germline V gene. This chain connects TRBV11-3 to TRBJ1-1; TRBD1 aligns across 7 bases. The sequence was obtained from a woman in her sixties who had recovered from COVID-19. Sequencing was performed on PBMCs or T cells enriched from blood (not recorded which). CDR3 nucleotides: TGTGCCAGCAGCTTAAGGGGGCCGGACACTGAAGCTTTCTTT. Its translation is CASSLRGPDTEAFF.